A selection of T cell receptor beta chains follows, all from one sample in a study of blood T cell repertoires in COVID-19. Data came from immunoSEQ multiplex PCR; TCRdb stores just in-frame clones and leaves some out. The table has around 80,000 clones, roughly 77% seen once. The sample taken for sequencing was peripheral blood. These receptors were collected from a man aged 50 to 60 with active or convalescent COVID-19. The CDR3 runs from the conserved cysteine through the conserved F or W. The order of the fields is V gene, D gene, J gene, clone size, CDR3 protein, CDR3 DNA. D genes are given only for firm matches. Expanded clones are given a class, and other clones once, few, many or no size at all.

TRBV19	TRBD1	TRBJ1-6	-	CASSIGTGSSPLHF	TGTGCCAGTAGTATAGGGACAGGTAGTTCACCCCTCCACTTT
TRBV5-1	TRBD1	TRBJ2-7	-	CASSLAGTAAVDEQYF	TGCGCCAGCAGCTTGGCCGGGACAGCTGCCGTGGACGAGCAGTACTTC
TRBV2	TRBD1	TRBJ1-5	-	CASRVGQGASQPQHF	TGTGCCAGCAGGGTAGGACAGGGAGCGAGTCAGCCCCAGCATTTT
TRBV5-6	-	TRBJ1-5	-	CASSLYTGGNQPQHF	TGTGCCAGCAGCCTATACACCGGGGGCAATCAGCCCCAGCATTTT
TRBV5-1	TRBD1	TRBJ1-1	-	CASRPGGRGTYTEAFF	TGCGCCAGCAGGCCAGGGGGCAGGGGGACTTACACTGAAGCTTTCTTT
TRBV11-2	TRBD2	TRBJ2-5	-	CASSVGTSGETQYF	TGTGCCAGCAGCGTCGGGACTAGCGGAGAGACCCAGTACTTC
TRBV7-8	-	TRBJ2-6	-	CASSLGVFGANVLTF	TGTGCCAGCAGCTTAGGAGTATTTGGGGCCAACGTCCTGACTTTC
TRBV5-6	-	TRBJ2-7	-	CASSLYLYEQYF	TGTGCCAGCAGCTTGTATCTCTACGAGCAGTACTTC
TRBV19	-	TRBJ2-3	-	CASSGAGSPRFTDTQYF	TGTGCCAGTAGTGGTGCCGGGTCCCCCCGATTCACAGATACGCAGTATTTT
TRBV11-2	-	TRBJ2-3	once	CASSLSPSVGLPTDTQYF	TGTGCCAGCAGCTTATCCCCCTCTGTGGGCTTACCGACAGATACGCAGTATTTT
TRBV5-1	TRBD1	TRBJ2-3	-	CASSTGTGLNTDTQYF	TGCGCCAGCAGCACAGGGACAGGTTTAAACACAGATACGCAGTATTTT
TRBV7-6	TRBD1	TRBJ2-5	-	CASSLDSPGGETQYF	TGTGCCAGCAGCTTAGATAGTCCAGGGGGAGAGACCCAGTACTTC
TRBV19	TRBD2	TRBJ2-5	-	CASSTTSGGGETQYF	TGTGCCAGTAGTACCACTAGCGGGGGAGGGGAGACCCAGTACTTC
TRBV14	-	TRBJ1-1	-	CASSRNRVIGTEAFF	TGTGCCAGCAGCCGAAACAGGGTCATTGGCACTGAAGCTTTCTTT
TRBV18	-	TRBJ2-7	-	CASSLTQGPSDEQYF	TGTGCCAGCTCACTTACACAGGGCCCTTCGGACGAGCAGTACTTC
TRBV7-2	TRBD2	TRBJ2-3	-	CASSLGGLAYTDTQYF	TGTGCCAGCAGCTTAGGGGGACTAGCGTACACAGATACGCAGTATTTT
TRBV19	TRBD1	TRBJ1-1	few	CASSSYRGFTEAFF	TGTGCCAGTAGTTCCTACAGGGGTTTCACTGAAGCTTTCTTT
TRBV7-6	TRBD1	TRBJ2-7	-	CASSPDRGEQYF	TGTGCCAGCAGCCCAGACAGGGGCGAGCAGTACTTC
TRBV10-2	TRBD2	TRBJ2-4	few	CASSGFGEGIQYF	TGCGCCAGCAGTGGGTTCGGGGAGGGCATTCAGTACTTC
TRBV15	TRBD2	TRBJ2-3	-	CATSRDRAASGGIDTQYF	TGTGCCACCAGCAGAGATAGGGCGGCTAGCGGGGGGATAGATACGCAGTATTTT
TRBV12-3/TRBV12-4	-	TRBJ1-1	-	CASSLSRYTEAFF	TGTGCCAGCAGTTTGTCGAGGTACACTGAAGCTTTCTTT
TRBV5-5	TRBD2	TRBJ2-5	-	CASSSFSGGPATQYF	TGTGCCAGCAGCTCATTTAGCGGGGGGCCTGCGACCCAGTACTTC
TRBV4-3	-	TRBJ1-1	-	CASNNKGVTEAFF	TGCGCCAGCAACAACAAGGGGGTCACTGAAGCTTTCTTT
TRBV15	TRBD2	TRBJ2-5	-	CATARGGKETQYF	TGTGCCACCGCACGGGGGGGCAAAGAGACCCAGTACTTC
TRBV19	-	TRBJ1-5	-	CASSIVGPGRPQHF	TGTGCCAGTAGTATAGTGGGGCCAGGAAGGCCCCAGCATTTT
TRBV5-1	-	TRBJ1-1	-	CASSQQGGGTEAFF	TGCGCCAGCAGCCAACAGGGTGGGGGCACTGAAGCTTTCTTT
TRBV7-5	-	TRBJ1-5	-	CARSSQVPSNQPQHF	TGTGCCAGAAGCTCGCAGGTACCTAGCAATCAGCCCCAGCATTTT
TRBV7-3	TRBD2	TRBJ2-3	-	CASSSRAGAVDTQYF	TGTGCCAGCAGCTCCCGAGCGGGGGCGGTAGATACGCAGTATTTT
TRBV6-6	-	TRBJ1-6	-	CASSPRTENSPLHF	TGTGCCAGCAGTCCCCGGACAGAGAATTCACCCCTCCACTTT
TRBV18	TRBD1	TRBJ1-4	-	CASSPRQGTNEKLFF	TGTGCCAGCTCACCACGACAGGGGACTAATGAAAAACTGTTTTTT
TRBV6-5	-	TRBJ1-1	-	CASSYERVSTEAFF	TGTGCCAGCAGTTACGAGAGAGTGAGTACTGAAGCTTTCTTT
TRBV1	-	TRBJ2-1	-	CTSSQDWGGSSYNEQFF	TGCACCAGCAGCCAAGATTGGGGGGGGAGCTCCTACAATGAGCAGTTCTTC
TRBV27	TRBD1	TRBJ2-6	-	CASSWDRTFSGANVLTF	TGTGCCAGCAGTTGGGACAGGACGTTCTCTGGGGCCAACGTCCTGACTTTC